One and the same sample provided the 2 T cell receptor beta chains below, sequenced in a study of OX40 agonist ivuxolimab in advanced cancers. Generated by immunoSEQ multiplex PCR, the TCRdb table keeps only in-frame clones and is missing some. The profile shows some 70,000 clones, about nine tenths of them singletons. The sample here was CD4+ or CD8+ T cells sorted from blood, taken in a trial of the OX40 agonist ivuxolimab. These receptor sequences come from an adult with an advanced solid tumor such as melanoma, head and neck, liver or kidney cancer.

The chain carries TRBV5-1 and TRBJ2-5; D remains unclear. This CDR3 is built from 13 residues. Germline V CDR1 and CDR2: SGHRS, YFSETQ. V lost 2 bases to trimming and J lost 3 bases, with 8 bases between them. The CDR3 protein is CASSLAREETQYF. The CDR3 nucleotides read TGCGCCAGCAGCTTAGCAAGGGAAGAGACCCAGTACTTC.

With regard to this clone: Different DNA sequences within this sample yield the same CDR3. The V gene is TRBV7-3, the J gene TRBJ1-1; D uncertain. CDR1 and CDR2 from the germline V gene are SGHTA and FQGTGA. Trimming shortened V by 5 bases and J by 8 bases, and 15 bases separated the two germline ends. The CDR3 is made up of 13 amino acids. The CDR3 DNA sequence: TGTGCCAGCAGCGCGGCCCTGGCCGGGGAAGCTTTCTTT. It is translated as CASSAALAGEAFF.